This T cell receptor (beta chain) was captured by sequencing in a study of blood T cell repertoires in COVID-19. Study at large: The samples span acute and convalescent COVID-19 from the United States, Italy and Spain. In each case, the material was cDNA or gDNA derived from T cells, B-cell-depleted T cells, or PBMCs.

Germline V gives CDR1 SQVTM, CDR2 ANQGSEA. The CDR3 covers 12 residues. The V and J ends lost 6 bases and 2 bases, in that order; junction bases with no gene match: 4. Points on this clone: Within the sample, other DNA sequences also encode this same CDR3.

Authors' analysis steps: Estimated nucleated cell counts came from reference gene primer amplification. Using immunoSEQ multiplex PCR, the repertoire was profiled, and TCRdb retains in-frame clones only, with some absent. V, J and clone size derive from that table, while D and trimming were established from the DNA sequence. The sample has more than 200,000 clones, just over 85% seen once. V and J are TRBV29-1 and TRBJ2-7; 7 bases fit TRBD2. The specimen was peripheral blood. The clonotype originates from an elderly man with acute or convalescent COVID-19. CDR3 sequence reads: CSVSSGTYEQYF. The CDR3 DNA follows: TGCAGCGTATCTAGCGGAACCTACGAGCAGTACTTC.